The next 8 T cell receptor beta chains were all read from a single sample in a study of untreated major depressive disorder. Produced via immunoSEQ multiplex PCR; TCRdb's table is partial and in-frame only. Found here are just over 20,000 clones, 80% to 90% of them singletons; the top ten hold 4.5% to 6%. Input material: CD4+ T cells from PBMCs. These receptors came from a woman under 40 in good health.

The chain links TRBV6-5 to TRBJ1-2; the D gene is possibly TRBD1 (5 bases). V lost 6 bases and J 8 bases, leaving 13 bases between the germline ends. Germline lookup yields CDR1 MNHEY and CDR2 SVGAGI. This CDR3 comprises 12 residues. The DNA for the CDR3 is TGTGCCAGCAGGGGGGGGGAGTTAGGCTACACCTTC. Encoded protein: CASRGGELGYTF.

The V and J genes are TRBV6-5 and TRBJ2-7, with TRBD1 matching 8 bases. The CDR3 loop spans 13 amino acids. J lost 4 bases, V lost 6 bases, and 5 bases had no gene match. In germline, CDR1 is MNHEY, CDR2 SVGAGI. As DNA, the CDR3 is TGTGCCAGCAGAGGGCAGGGGGCGTACGAGCAGTACTTC. As protein: CASRGQGAYEQYF.

The rearrangement links TRBV5-1 to TRBJ1-5; 8 bases agree with TRBD1. This CDR3 comprises 14 residues. Per the germline V gene, CDR1 is SGHRS and CDR2 is YFSETQ. After removal of 4 bases from V and 4 bases from J, the junction contained 4 bases not matched to a gene. Here the CDR3 DNA reads TGCGCCAGCAGCCTACAGGGGGGGAATCAGCCCCAGCATTTT. Its translation is CASSLQGGNQPQHF.

This clone was found a few times. The rearrangement links TRBV2 to TRBJ1-6; unclear D gene. CDR3 length: 15 amino acids. Germline assignment: CDR1 SNHLY and CDR2 FYNNEI. Trimming shortened V by 6 bases and J by 0 bases, and 9 bases separated the two germline ends. The CDR3 nucleotides are TGTGCCAGCAGCCGGGCTCACTCCTATAATTCACCCCTCCACTTT. Protein product: CASSRAHSYNSPLHF.

CDR3 amino acids: CASRPRGLGIQETQYF. The CDR3 coding sequence is TGTGCCAGCAGACCCCGTGGACTGGGAATCCAAGAGACCCAGTACTTC. The chain has TRBV7-6 and TRBJ2-5; possible D gene TRBD2, 5 bases. CDR1 is SGHVS, CDR2 FNYEAQ, per germline. The length of the CDR3 is 16 residues. Deletions cut 6 bases from V and 1 base from J, with 18 bases between.

The gene calls are TRBV7-2 and TRBJ2-7; D not certain. CDR3 length: 14 residues. V was shortened by 1 base and J by 0 bases, with 7 bases between the two germline ends. Germline CDR1 SGHTA, CDR2 FQGNSA. The CDR3 here is CASSLGWSSYEQYF. The DNA for the CDR3 is TGTGCCAGCAGCTTAGGTTGGAGCTCCTACGAGCAGTACTTC.

The rearrangement uses TRBV19 and TRBJ1-5, with 8 nucleotides matching TRBD1. The CDR3 is 13 amino acids. The V gene's germline CDR1 is LNHDA and CDR2 SQIVND (reference sequence). The ends lost 5 bases at V and 9 bases at J; junction bases unmatched: 6. CDR3 sequence: CASSAGGYGPQHF. The CDR3 DNA follows: TGTGCCAGTAGTGCAGGGGGCTATGGGCCCCAGCATTTT. Complete variable domain (other parts from reference TRBV19 and TRBJ1-5): DGGITQSPKYLFRKEGQNVTLSCEQNLNHDAMYWYRQDPGQGLRLIYYSQIVNDFQKGDIAEGYSVSREKKESFPLTVTSAQKNPTAFYLCASSAGGYGPQHFGDGTRLSIL.

The rearrangement joins TRBV28 to TRBJ1-5, with 7 bases fitting TRBD1. Per the germline V gene, CDR1 is MDHEN and CDR2 is SYDVKM. This CDR3 spans 16 amino acids. V lost 7 bases, J lost 0 bases, and 9 bases stayed unmatched. CDR3 residues: CASTLRGQYSNQPQHF. CDR3 DNA: TGTGCCAGCACTCTAAGGGGGCAGTATAGCAATCAGCCCCAGCATTTT.